This is a list of T cell receptor beta chains from one sample in a study of blood T cell repertoires in COVID-19. The method was immunoSEQ multiplex PCR; TCRdb's version includes in-frame clones alone and lacks a portion of them. The profile covers tens of thousands of clones, with approximately 85% appearing a single time and over 9% taken by the ten largest. Sequenced sample: peripheral blood. These receptors came from a human donor in a cohort sampled during active COVID-19. CDR3s include the opening cysteine and the closing phenylalanine or tryptophan. A D gene is named only where the DNA matches it firmly. Where a row states a size, it is once, few, many or the class of an expanded clone; other rows omit it.

D gene: TRBD2; J gene: TRBJ2-2; V gene: TRBV9; clone size: -; CDR3 DNA: TGTGCCAGCAGCCAGGGACTAGCGGGGGCCGGGGAGCTGTTTTTT; CDR3 protein: CASSQGLAGAGELFF
D gene: -; J gene: TRBJ1-1; V gene: TRBV5-4; clone size: -; CDR3 DNA: TGTGCCAGCTCCCCGGGGGGGAACACTGAAGCTTTCTTT; CDR3 protein: CASSPGGNTEAFF
D gene: -; J gene: TRBJ1-4; V gene: TRBV28; clone size: -; CDR3 DNA: TGTGCCAGTACGGGGTCCACTAATGAAAAACTGTTTTTT; CDR3 protein: CASTGSTNEKLFF
D gene: -; J gene: TRBJ2-1; V gene: TRBV27; clone size: -; CDR3 DNA: TGTGCCAGCAGTACCCCAGGGGTTGTAGCGAATGAGCAGTTCTTC; CDR3 protein: CASSTPGVVANEQFF
D gene: -; J gene: TRBJ1-5; V gene: TRBV4-2; clone size: -; CDR3 DNA: TGTGCCAGCAGCCAAGAACGGTTGGGGGGGCGAAATCAGCCCCAGCATTTT; CDR3 protein: CASSQERLGGRNQPQHF
D gene: -; J gene: TRBJ2-5; V gene: TRBV20-1; clone size: -; CDR3 DNA: TGCAGTGCTAGTCTCCGGGGACAGTACTTC; CDR3 protein: CSASLRGQYF
D gene: -; J gene: TRBJ2-3; V gene: TRBV7-2; clone size: -; CDR3 DNA: TGTGCCAGCAGCTTACTAGCTCTGACAGATACGCAGTATTTT; CDR3 protein: CASSLLALTDTQYF
D gene: -; J gene: TRBJ1-6; V gene: TRBV29-1; clone size: -; CDR3 DNA: TGCAGCGTAAAAGTGGGACAAGTATCTAATTCACCCCTCCACTTT; CDR3 protein: CSVKVGQVSNSPLHF
D gene: -; J gene: TRBJ1-2; V gene: TRBV5-1; clone size: -; CDR3 DNA: TGCGCCAGCAGCCGGCAGGGGCGTGGGGAAGATGGCTACACCTTC; CDR3 protein: CASSRQGRGEDGYTF
D gene: -; J gene: TRBJ2-7; V gene: TRBV6-5; clone size: once; CDR3 DNA: TGTGCCAGCAGTTACTCAGAGACGCGGGACGAGCAGTACTTC; CDR3 protein: CASSYSETRDEQYF
D gene: TRBD1; J gene: TRBJ2-5; V gene: TRBV5-1; clone size: -; CDR3 DNA: TGCGCCAGCAGTTCCGGGACAGGGAGAGAGACCCAGTACTTC; CDR3 protein: CASSSGTGRETQYF
D gene: TRBD1; J gene: TRBJ2-7; V gene: TRBV23-1; clone size: -; CDR3 DNA: TGCGCCAGCGTGCGGGACAGGAACGTACGCGAGCAGTACTTC; CDR3 protein: CASVRDRNVREQYF
D gene: -; J gene: TRBJ1-1; V gene: TRBV28; clone size: -; CDR3 DNA: TGTGCCAGCAGTCTCGGGTTGGGGCTTGAAGCTTTCTTT; CDR3 protein: CASSLGLGLEAFF
D gene: TRBD1; J gene: TRBJ1-2; V gene: TRBV28; clone size: -; CDR3 DNA: TGTGCCAGCAGTTCACAGGGGTTTCATGGCTACACCTTC; CDR3 protein: CASSSQGFHGYTF
D gene: -; J gene: TRBJ1-2; V gene: TRBV28; clone size: -; CDR3 DNA: TGTGCCACCTGGGGGCCGGAGGGCTACACCTTC; CDR3 protein: CATWGPEGYTF
D gene: -; J gene: TRBJ2-3; V gene: TRBV30; clone size: -; CDR3 DNA: TGTGCCTGGAGTGTAGGGGGGGGAGATACGCAGTATTTT; CDR3 protein: CAWSVGGGDTQYF
D gene: -; J gene: TRBJ2-5; V gene: TRBV7-2; clone size: once; CDR3 DNA: TGTGCCAGCAGCCCCTTTATCTACGTAGCGGACCAAGAGACCCAGTACTTC; CDR3 protein: CASSPFIYVADQETQYF
D gene: -; J gene: TRBJ2-5; V gene: TRBV27; clone size: -; CDR3 DNA: TGTGCCAGCAGTTTATTGGGCAAACAAGAGACCCAGTACTTC; CDR3 protein: CASSLLGKQETQYF
D gene: TRBD1; J gene: TRBJ2-7; V gene: TRBV7-2; clone size: once; CDR3 DNA: TGTGCCAGCAGCTTAGATGGGACAGGAGGCTACGAGCAGTACTTC; CDR3 protein: CASSLDGTGGYEQYF
D gene: TRBD2; J gene: TRBJ2-1; V gene: TRBV3-1/TRBV3-2; clone size: -; CDR3 DNA: TGTGCCAGCAGCCAAGAAGGGAGCGGGAGGCAGTTCTTC; CDR3 protein: CASSQEGSGRQFF
D gene: TRBD1; J gene: TRBJ2-5; V gene: TRBV6-6; clone size: -; CDR3 DNA: TGTGCCAACCCACGACAGGGTTCAGAGACCCAGTACTTC; CDR3 protein: CANPRQGSETQYF
D gene: TRBD1; J gene: TRBJ1-6; V gene: TRBV18; clone size: once; CDR3 DNA: TGTGCCAGCTCACCACCGGGGACAGGGTTGGGTTCACCCCTCCACTTT; CDR3 protein: CASSPPGTGLGSPLHF
D gene: -; J gene: TRBJ2-3; V gene: TRBV4-1; clone size: -; CDR3 DNA: TGCGCCAGCAGCCAAGCCAGGGTGGATACGCAGTATTTT; CDR3 protein: CASSQARVDTQYF
D gene: -; J gene: TRBJ1-2; V gene: TRBV6-5; clone size: -; CDR3 DNA: TGTGCCAGCCTTTCCGGAGCGGGGAAGGGCTATGGCTACACCTTC; CDR3 protein: CASLSGAGKGYGYTF
D gene: -; J gene: TRBJ1-3; V gene: TRBV5-1; clone size: -; CDR3 DNA: TGCGCCAGCAGCTTGGGGCCCCCCGGGGACACCATATATTTT; CDR3 protein: CASSLGPPGDTIYF
D gene: -; J gene: TRBJ1-6; V gene: TRBV4-3; clone size: -; CDR3 DNA: TGCGCCAGCAGCCAAACTACCTCCTATAATTCACCCCTCCACTTT; CDR3 protein: CASSQTTSYNSPLHF
D gene: TRBD2; J gene: TRBJ2-2; V gene: TRBV7-8; clone size: -; CDR3 DNA: TGTGCCAGCAGCTTAGTGCGCGGGGGGGCCACCGGGGAGCTGTTTTTT; CDR3 protein: CASSLVRGGATGELFF
D gene: TRBD2; J gene: TRBJ2-1; V gene: TRBV6-5; clone size: -; CDR3 DNA: TGTGCCAGCAGTCGACTAGCGGGGTACAATGAGCAGTTCTTC; CDR3 protein: CASSRLAGYNEQFF
D gene: -; J gene: TRBJ1-4; V gene: TRBV11-1; clone size: -; CDR3 DNA: TGTGCCAGCAGCTTAGGGGGGCCCCCGTCCGTCGGACTGTTTTTT; CDR3 protein: CASSLGGPPSVGLFF
D gene: TRBD1; J gene: TRBJ1-2; V gene: TRBV28; clone size: few; CDR3 DNA: TGTGCCAGCAGACAGGGGGCTAGTGGCTACACCTTC; CDR3 protein: CASRQGASGYTF
D gene: TRBD1; J gene: TRBJ2-4; V gene: TRBV5-1; clone size: -; CDR3 DNA: TGCGCCAGCAGCTTATTCGTTCAGGGACAGGGCAAAAACATTCAGTACTTC; CDR3 protein: CASSLFVQGQGKNIQYF
D gene: -; J gene: TRBJ1-5; V gene: TRBV6-5; clone size: -; CDR3 DNA: TGTGCCAGCACCGGGGGTTGGAATCAGCCCCAGCATTTT; CDR3 protein: CASTGGWNQPQHF
D gene: -; J gene: TRBJ2-2; V gene: TRBV4-1; clone size: -; CDR3 DNA: TGCGCCAGCAGCCAAGGATTGGGAGGTGGCCCCGGGGAGCTGTTTTTT; CDR3 protein: CASSQGLGGGPGELFF
D gene: -; J gene: TRBJ1-1; V gene: TRBV9; clone size: -; CDR3 DNA: TGTGCCAGCAGCTCTTCGAGGGAAGGGCTTGAAGCTTTCTTT; CDR3 protein: CASSSSREGLEAFF
D gene: -; J gene: TRBJ1-1; V gene: TRBV12-3/TRBV12-4; clone size: -; CDR3 DNA: TGTGCCAGCAGTTTTGGGGGGAGGACTGAAGCTTTCTTT; CDR3 protein: CASSFGGRTEAFF
D gene: TRBD1; J gene: TRBJ1-1; V gene: TRBV7-2; clone size: -; CDR3 DNA: TGTGCCAGCAGCTTAACAGGGGTGAACACTGAAGCTTTCTTT; CDR3 protein: CASSLTGVNTEAFF
D gene: TRBD2; J gene: TRBJ2-5; V gene: TRBV7-9; clone size: -; CDR3 DNA: TGTGCCAGCAGCCGCCGACTAGCGGGGGGGGAAGAGACCCAGTACTTC; CDR3 protein: CASSRRLAGGEETQYF
D gene: TRBD1; J gene: TRBJ2-3; V gene: TRBV7-9; clone size: -; CDR3 DNA: TGTGCCAGCAGCTCTGGACAGGGGGTGACAGATACGCAGTATTTT; CDR3 protein: CASSSGQGVTDTQYF
D gene: TRBD2; J gene: TRBJ2-2; V gene: TRBV4-1; clone size: once; CDR3 DNA: TGCGCCAGCAGCCAAGATATGGGGGGGACGACCACCGGGGAGCTGTTTTTT; CDR3 protein: CASSQDMGGTTTGELFF
D gene: -; J gene: TRBJ2-5; V gene: TRBV21-1; clone size: -; CDR3 DNA: TGTGCCAGCAGCAAAGGGGATCCAGGGCGGGAGACCCAGTACTTC; CDR3 protein: CASSKGDPGRETQYF